This T cell receptor beta chain was obtained from a study of blood T cell repertoires in COVID-19. This clone was detected only once. Sequencing used immunoSEQ multiplex PCR; TCRdb keeps in-frame clones, though not all of them. The table has around 300,000 clones, 70% to 90% seen once. CDR3 length: 15 residues. The trim removed 1 base at V and 5 bases at J, leaving 7 bases unmatched. Germline V gene lookup returns CDR1 SGHVS and CDR2 FNYEAQ. This receptor was identified in a woman in her thirties who had recovered from COVID-19. The source material was PBMCs or T cells enriched from blood (not recorded which). V gene TRBV7-6 combines with J gene TRBJ2-7, with 8 bases aligning to TRBD1. The CDR3 reads CASSLGAGGGHEQYF. In nucleotides, the CDR3 is TGTGCCAGCAGCTTAGGGGCAGGGGGCGGCCACGAGCAGTACTTC.